This TCR beta chain appears in the sequencing data of a study of blood T cell repertoires in COVID-19. Study-wide context: The United States, Italy and Spain supplied acute and convalescent COVID-19 samples. From T cells, B-cell-depleted T cells, or PBMCs came the material, which was cDNA or gDNA.

V was pared by 4 bases and J by 10 bases, with 19 bases of the junction left unmatched. The germline gives CDR1 SEHNR, CDR2 FQNEAQ (reference sequence). CDR3 size: 17 residues. Enrollment of patients from Seattle took place during active infection, with longitudinal follow-up. In the original workflow: The assay estimated nucleated cells by amplifying reference gene primers. Produced via immunoSEQ multiplex PCR; TCRdb's table is partial and in-frame only. The DNA was the basis for D and trimming; V, J and clone size are from that table. The table includes a few hundred thousand clones, around 87% detected once.

Sequenced: peripheral blood. The receptor comes from a woman aged 25 to 45 with COVID-19, enrolled during active disease. This sequence joins TRBV7-9 and TRBJ2-1; 7 bases align to TRBD2. CDR3 protein: CASSSLGRLGPGGEQFF. The CDR3 coding sequence is TGTGCCAGCAGCTCTCTGGGCAGACTGGGTCCGGGAGGAGAGCAGTTCTTC. The variable domain in full, with the rest retrieved from reference TRBV7-9 and TRBJ2-1, is DTGVSQNPRHKITKRGQNVTFRCDPISEHNRLYWYRQTLGQGPEFLTYFQNEAQLEKSRLLSDRFSAERPKGSFSTLEIQRTEQGDSAMYLCASSSLGRLGPGGEQFFGPGTRLTVL.